This T cell receptor beta chain is drawn from a study of T cell repertoires in cytomegalovirus infection. TCRdb reanalysed the reads using MiXCR and keeps one entry per CDR3 protein. The profile shows 370,000 or so distinct CDR3 sequences, approximately 35% of them singletons. V lost 3 bases to trimming and J lost 1 base, with 7 bases between them. CDR1 and CDR2 (germline): SGHDT, YYEEEE. The CDR3 covers 13 residues. This clonotype was seen more than once but under ten times. The antigen is not known. Points from the study as a whole: Accumulated public TCR beta family frequency recognized individuals carrying CMV together with the relevant HLA.

The J gene is TRBJ1-2, the V gene TRBV5-6; D uncertain. The sequenced sample was cultured PBMCs, obtained from culture after CMV antigen stimulation. This receptor was identified in a human donor in good health (CMV status not recorded). Some clones in this sample may be carry-over from other donors' samples. In nucleotides, the CDR3 is TGTGCCAGCAGCTCTCGCCGTAACTATGGCTACACCTTC. Translating it yields CASSSRRNYGYTF.